This T cell receptor beta chain derives from a study of shared clonotypes between healthy human individuals. Study background: The composition of the donors was two women and a few men aged 18 to 49. Overall study results and limits: Having only a few donors restricted how much genetic and exposure-history diversity was captured. Apart from blood, nothing was sampled; tissue repertoires likely differ.

Clones were read by immunoSEQ multiplex PCR, and TCRdb kept only the in-frame ones, dropping some. The table lists approximately 1.9 million clones, just over 90% of them singletons. The table lists this clone with a count of one. Its antigen is still unknown. From germline, CDR1 is MGHDK and CDR2 SYGVNS. This CDR3 is 15 amino acids long. Trimming left V 6 bases short and J 4 bases short, with 18 bases between. CD45RO-negative, CCR7-selected cells formed the naive CD8 fraction, which excluded terminally differentiated effector memory CD45RA+ cells. The receptor was derived from a man between 18 and 35 years old in good health. Some clones in this sample may be carry-over from other donors' samples. The material sequenced was naive CD8+ T cells from PBMCs. The V and J genes are TRBV25-1 and TRBJ1-2; D gene unclear. The CDR3 protein is CASSGVGKGIYGYTF. As DNA, the CDR3 is TGTGCCAGCAGCGGGGTAGGGAAAGGAATCTATGGCTACACCTTC.